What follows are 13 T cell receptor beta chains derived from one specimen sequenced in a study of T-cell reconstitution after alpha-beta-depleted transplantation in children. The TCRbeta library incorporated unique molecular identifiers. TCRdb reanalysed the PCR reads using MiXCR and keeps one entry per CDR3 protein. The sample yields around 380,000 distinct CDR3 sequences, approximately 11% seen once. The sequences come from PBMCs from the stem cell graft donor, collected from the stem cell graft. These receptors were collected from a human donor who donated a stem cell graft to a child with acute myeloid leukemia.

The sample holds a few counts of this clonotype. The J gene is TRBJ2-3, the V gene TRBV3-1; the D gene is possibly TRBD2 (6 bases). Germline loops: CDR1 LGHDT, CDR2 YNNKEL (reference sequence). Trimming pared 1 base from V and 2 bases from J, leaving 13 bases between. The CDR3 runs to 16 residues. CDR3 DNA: TGTGCCAGCAGCCAAGTCGGTAGCGGACTCACAGATACGCAGTATTTT. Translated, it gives CASSQVGSGLTDTQYF.

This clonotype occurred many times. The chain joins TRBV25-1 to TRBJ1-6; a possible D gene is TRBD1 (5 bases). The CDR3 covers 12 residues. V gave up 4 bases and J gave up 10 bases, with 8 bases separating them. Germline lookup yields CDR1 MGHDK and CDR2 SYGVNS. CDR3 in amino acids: CASSGGTSPLHF. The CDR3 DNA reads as TGTGCCAGCAGTGGGGGCACCTCACCCCTCCACTTT.

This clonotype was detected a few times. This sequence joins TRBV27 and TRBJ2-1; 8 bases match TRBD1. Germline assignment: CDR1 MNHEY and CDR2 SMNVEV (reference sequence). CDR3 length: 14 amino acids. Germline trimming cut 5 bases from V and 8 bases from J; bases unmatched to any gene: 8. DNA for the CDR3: TGTGCCAGCAGTGAGGGACAGGACCTCCATGAGCAGTTCTTC. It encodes CASSEGQDLHEQFF.

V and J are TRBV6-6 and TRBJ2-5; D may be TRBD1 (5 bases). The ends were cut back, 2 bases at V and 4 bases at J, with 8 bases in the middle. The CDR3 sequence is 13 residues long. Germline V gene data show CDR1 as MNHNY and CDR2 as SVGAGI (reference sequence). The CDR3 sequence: CASSYQQGETQYF. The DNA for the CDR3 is TGTGCCAGCAGTTACCAGCAGGGAGAGACCCAGTACTTC.

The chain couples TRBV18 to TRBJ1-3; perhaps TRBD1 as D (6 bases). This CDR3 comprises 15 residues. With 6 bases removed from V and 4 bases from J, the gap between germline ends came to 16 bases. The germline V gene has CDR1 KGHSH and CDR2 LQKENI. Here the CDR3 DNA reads TGTGCCAGCTCCCAGGGACAAGCCGAGGGAAACACCATATATTTT. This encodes CASSQGQAEGNTIYF.

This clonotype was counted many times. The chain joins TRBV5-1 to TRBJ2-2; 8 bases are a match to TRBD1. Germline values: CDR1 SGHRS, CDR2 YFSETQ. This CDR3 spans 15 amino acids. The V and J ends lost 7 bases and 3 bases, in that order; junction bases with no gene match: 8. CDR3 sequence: CASRQGPYDTGELFF. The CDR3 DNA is TGCGCCAGCCGACAGGGGCCCTACGACACCGGGGAGCTGTTTTTT.

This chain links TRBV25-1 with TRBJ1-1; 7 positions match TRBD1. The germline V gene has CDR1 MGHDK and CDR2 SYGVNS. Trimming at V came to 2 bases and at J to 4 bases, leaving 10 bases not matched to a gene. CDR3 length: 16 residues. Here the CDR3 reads CASSENRGNLVTEAFF. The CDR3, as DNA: TGTGCCAGCAGTGAAAACAGGGGCAATTTGGTCACTGAAGCTTTCTTT.

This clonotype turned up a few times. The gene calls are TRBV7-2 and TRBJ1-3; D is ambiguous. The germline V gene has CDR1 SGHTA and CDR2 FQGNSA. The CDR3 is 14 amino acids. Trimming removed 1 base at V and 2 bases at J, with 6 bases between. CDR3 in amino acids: CASSLGMPGNTIYF. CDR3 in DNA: TGTGCCAGCAGCTTAGGCATGCCTGGAAACACCATATATTTT.

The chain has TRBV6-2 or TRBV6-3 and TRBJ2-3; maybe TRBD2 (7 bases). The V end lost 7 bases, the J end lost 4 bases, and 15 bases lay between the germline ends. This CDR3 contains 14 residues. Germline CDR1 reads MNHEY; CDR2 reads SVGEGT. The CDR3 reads CASTPGGGADTQYF. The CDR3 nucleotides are TGTGCCAGCACCCCTGGGGGGGGCGCAGATACGCAGTATTTT.

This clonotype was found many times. DNA for the CDR3: TGTGCCAGCAGCGCTACTAGCGGGAGAAGACAAGAGACCCAGTACTTC. Its translation is CASSATSGRRQETQYF. The J gene is TRBJ2-5, the V gene TRBV9; TRBD2 matches 11 bases. Trimming cost V 3 bases and J 2 bases; bases outside gene matches: 6. The CDR3 is 16 amino acids. Germline CDR1 SGDLS, CDR2 YYNGEE.

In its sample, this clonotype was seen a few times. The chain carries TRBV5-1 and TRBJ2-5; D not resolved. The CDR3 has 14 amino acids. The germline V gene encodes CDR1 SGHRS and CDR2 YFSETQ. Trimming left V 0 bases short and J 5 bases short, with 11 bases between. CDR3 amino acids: CASSLGRLMETQYF. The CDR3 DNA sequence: TGCGCCAGCAGCTTGGGACGGTTAATGGAGACCCAGTACTTC. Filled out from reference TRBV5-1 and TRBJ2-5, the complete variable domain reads KAGVTQTPRYLIKTRGQQVTLSCSPISGHRSVSWYQQTPGQGLQFLFEYFSETQRNKGNFPGRFSGRQFSNSRSEMNVSTLELGDSALYLCASSLGRLMETQYFGPGTRLLVL.

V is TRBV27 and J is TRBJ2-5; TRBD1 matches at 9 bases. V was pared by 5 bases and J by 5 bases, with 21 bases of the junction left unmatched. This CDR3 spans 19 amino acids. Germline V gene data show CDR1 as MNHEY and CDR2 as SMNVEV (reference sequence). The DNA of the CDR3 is TGTGCCAGCAGTCGATGGACAGGGGAACAGGTCGGATTATTTGAGACCCAGTACTTC. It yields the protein CASSRWTGEQVGLFETQYF.

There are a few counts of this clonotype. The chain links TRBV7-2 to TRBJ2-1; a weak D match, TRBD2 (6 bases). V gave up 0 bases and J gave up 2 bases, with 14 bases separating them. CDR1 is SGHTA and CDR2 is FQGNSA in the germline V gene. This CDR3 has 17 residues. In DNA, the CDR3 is TGTGCCAGCAGCTTAGCGCCGGCTAGCGTTGCCTACAATGAGCAGTTCTTC. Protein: CASSLAPASVAYNEQFF.